This T cell receptor (beta chain) was retrieved from a study of CD4 T cells in relation to SARS-CoV-2 and coronaviruses. CD4+ T cells from unexposed donors were obtained before the COVID-19 pandemic (2011-2018). The cells were cultured for approximately 10 days before CD4+ T cells were isolated. As cell numbers allowed, unexposed-donor CD4+ T cells faced SARS-CoV-2 S/N and four cold-coronavirus spikes. On days 3 and 7, cultures got half fresh IL-2 medium. Germline lookup yields CDR1 SGHAT and CDR2 FQNNGV. The J segment lost 3 bases and the V segment lost 3 bases, leaving 5 bases of the junction unmatched. The CDR3 has 14 residues. General study results and limits: Samples before the pandemic and after infection were not matched within any donor.

Clones were sequenced by immunoSEQ multiplex PCR, and TCRdb holds only the in-frame ones, with some missing. The sample includes around 25,000 clones, less than 85% of them seen just once. Of note for this clone: The antigen is undetermined.

The V gene is TRBV11-2, the J gene TRBJ2-7; TRBD1 matches at 7 bases. Sequencing was carried out using CD4+ T cells from PBMCs, cultured in vitro. This clonotype was obtained from a human donor in good health. The CDR3 is CASSLGTVYYEQYF. CDR3 in DNA: TGTGCCAGCAGCTTGGGGACAGTATACTACGAGCAGTACTTC.